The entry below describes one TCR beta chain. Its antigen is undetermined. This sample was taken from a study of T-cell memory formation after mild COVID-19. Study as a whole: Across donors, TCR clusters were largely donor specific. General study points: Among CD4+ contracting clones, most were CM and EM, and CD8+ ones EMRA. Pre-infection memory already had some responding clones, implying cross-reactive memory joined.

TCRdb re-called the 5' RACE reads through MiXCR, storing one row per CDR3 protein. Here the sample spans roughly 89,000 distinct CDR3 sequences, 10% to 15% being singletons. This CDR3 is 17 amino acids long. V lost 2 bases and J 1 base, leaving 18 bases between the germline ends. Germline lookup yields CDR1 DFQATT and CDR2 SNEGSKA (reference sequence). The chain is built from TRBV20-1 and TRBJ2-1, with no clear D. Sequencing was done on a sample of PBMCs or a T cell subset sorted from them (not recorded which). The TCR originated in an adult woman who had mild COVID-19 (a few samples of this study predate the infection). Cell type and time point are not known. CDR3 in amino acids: CSARPTPSLTSYNEQFF. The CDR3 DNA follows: TGCAGTGCTAGACCGACCCCATCCCTAACTTCCTACAATGAGCAGTTCTTC.